This T cell receptor beta chain was sequenced during a study of early T cells in non-severe SARS-CoV-2 infection. This clonotype has at least ten counts. CDR3 length equals 13 residues. Germline V gene lookup returns CDR1 DFQATT and CDR2 SNEGSKA (reference sequence). V lost 3 bases, J lost 8 bases, and 14 bases lay in between. Each cDNA molecule carried a unique molecular identifier. A single record per CDR3 protein comes from TCRdb applying MiXCR to the 5' RACE reads. This sample has tens of thousands of distinct CDR3 sequences, with more than 8.5% found just once. This sequence joins TRBV20-1 and TRBJ2-1; D call uncertain. This receptor was obtained from an adult who was a healthcare worker with PCR-confirmed SARS-CoV-2 infection or an uninfected control (not recorded which). Sequenced sample: whole blood. The CDR3 loop reads CSASFLGLDEQFF. CDR3 in DNA: TGCAGTGCTAGTTTTCTCGGTCTTGATGAGCAGTTCTTC.